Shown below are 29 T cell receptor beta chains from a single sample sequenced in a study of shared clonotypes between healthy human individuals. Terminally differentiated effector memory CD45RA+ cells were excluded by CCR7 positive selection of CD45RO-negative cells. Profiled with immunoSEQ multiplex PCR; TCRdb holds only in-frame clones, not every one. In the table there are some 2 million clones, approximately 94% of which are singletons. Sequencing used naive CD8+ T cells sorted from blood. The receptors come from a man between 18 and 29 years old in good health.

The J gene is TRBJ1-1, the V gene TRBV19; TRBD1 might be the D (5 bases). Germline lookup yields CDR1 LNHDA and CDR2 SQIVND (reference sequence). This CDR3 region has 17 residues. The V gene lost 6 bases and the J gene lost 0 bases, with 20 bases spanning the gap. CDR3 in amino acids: CASSPRILDRLNTEAFF. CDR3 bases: TGTGCCAGTAGCCCACGAATCCTTGACAGACTGAACACTGAAGCTTTCTTT. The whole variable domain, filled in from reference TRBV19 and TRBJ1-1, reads DGGITQSPKYLFRKEGQNVTLSCEQNLNHDAMYWYRQDPGQGLRLIYYSQIVNDFQKGDIAEGYSVSREKKESFPLTVTSAQKNPTAFYLCASSPRILDRLNTEAFFGQGTRLTVV.

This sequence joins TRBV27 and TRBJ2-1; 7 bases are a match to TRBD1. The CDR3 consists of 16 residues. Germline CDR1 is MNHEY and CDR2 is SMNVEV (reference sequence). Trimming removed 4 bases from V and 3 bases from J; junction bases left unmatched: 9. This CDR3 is CASSYFGTADYNEQFF. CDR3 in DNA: TGTGCCAGCAGTTACTTCGGGACAGCCGACTACAATGAGCAGTTCTTC.

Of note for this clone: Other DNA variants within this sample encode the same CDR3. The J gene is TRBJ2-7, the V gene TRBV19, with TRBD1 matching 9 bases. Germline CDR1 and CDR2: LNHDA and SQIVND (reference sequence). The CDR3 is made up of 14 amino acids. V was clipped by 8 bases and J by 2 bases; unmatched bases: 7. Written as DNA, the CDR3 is TGTGCCAGTTCTCCGGGACAGGGTCCCTACGAGCAGTACTTC. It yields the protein CASSPGQGPYEQYF. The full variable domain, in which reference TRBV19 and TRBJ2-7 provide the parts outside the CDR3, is DGGITQSPKYLFRKEGQNVTLSCEQNLNHDAMYWYRQDPGQGLRLIYYSQIVNDFQKGDIAEGYSVSREKKESFPLTVTSAQKNPTAFYLCASSPGQGPYEQYFGPGTRLTVT.

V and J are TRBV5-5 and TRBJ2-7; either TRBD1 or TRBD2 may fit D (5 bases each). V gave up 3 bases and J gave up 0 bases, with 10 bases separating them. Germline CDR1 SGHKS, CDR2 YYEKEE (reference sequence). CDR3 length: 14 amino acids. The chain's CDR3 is CASSYGGFSYEQYF. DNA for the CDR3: TGTGCCAGCAGCTATGGGGGTTTCTCCTACGAGCAGTACTTC.

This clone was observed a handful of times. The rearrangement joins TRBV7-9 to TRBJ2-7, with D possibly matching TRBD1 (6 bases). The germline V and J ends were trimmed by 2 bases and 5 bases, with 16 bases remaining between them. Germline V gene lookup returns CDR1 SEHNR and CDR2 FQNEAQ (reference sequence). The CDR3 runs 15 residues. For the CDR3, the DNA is TGTGCCAGCAGCTTACCTTGGGGGCATGAGGACGAGCAGTACTTC. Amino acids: CASSLPWGHEDEQYF.

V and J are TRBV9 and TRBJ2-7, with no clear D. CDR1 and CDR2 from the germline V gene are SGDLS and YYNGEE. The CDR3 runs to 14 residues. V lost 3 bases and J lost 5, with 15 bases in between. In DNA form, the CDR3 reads TGTGCCAGCAGCGCCGAGTGGGTCCGGGACGAGCAGTACTTC. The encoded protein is CASSAEWVRDEQYF. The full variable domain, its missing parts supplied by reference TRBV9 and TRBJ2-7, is DSGVTQTPKHLITATGQRVTLRCSPRSGDLSVYWYQQSLDQGLQFLIQYYNGEERAKGNILERFSAQQFPDLHSELNLSSLELGDSALYFCASSAEWVRDEQYFGPGTRLTVT.

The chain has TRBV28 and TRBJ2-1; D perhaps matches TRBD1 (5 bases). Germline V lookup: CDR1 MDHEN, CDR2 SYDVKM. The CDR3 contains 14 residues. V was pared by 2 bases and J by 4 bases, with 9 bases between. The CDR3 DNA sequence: TGTGCCAGCAGTTTAAGGGGCCTATACAATGAGCAGTTCTTC. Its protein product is CASSLRGLYNEQFF. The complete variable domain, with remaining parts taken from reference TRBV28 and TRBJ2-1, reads DVKVTQSSRYLVKRTGEKVFLECVQDMDHENMFWYRQDPGLGLRLIYFSYDVKMKEKGDIPEGYSVSREKKERFSLILESASTNQTSMYLCASSLRGLYNEQFFGPGTRLTVL.

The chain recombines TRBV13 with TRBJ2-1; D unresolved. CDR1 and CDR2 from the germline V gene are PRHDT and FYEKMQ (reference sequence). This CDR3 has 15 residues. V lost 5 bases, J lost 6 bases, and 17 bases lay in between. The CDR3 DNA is TGTGCCAGCAGCCCTCGGGCCCAAGTAACCAATGAGCAGTTCTTC. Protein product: CASSPRAQVTNEQFF.

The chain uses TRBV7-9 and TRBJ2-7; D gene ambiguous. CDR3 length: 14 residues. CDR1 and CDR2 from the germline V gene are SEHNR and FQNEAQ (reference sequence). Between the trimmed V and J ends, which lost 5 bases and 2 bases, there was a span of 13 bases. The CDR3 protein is CASSQAPLPYEQYF. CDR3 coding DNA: TGTGCCAGCAGCCAGGCCCCGCTGCCCTACGAGCAGTACTTC.

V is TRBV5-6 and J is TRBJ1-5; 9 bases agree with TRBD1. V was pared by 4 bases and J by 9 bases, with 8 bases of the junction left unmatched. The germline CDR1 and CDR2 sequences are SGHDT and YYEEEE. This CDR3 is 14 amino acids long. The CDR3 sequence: CASSGQGPGGPQHF. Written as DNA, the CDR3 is TGTGCCAGCAGCGGACAGGGGCCTGGGGGGCCCCAGCATTTT.

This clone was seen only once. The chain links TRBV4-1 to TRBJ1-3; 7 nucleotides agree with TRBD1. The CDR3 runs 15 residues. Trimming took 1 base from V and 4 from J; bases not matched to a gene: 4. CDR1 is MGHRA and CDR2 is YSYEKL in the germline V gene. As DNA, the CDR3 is TGCGCCAGCAGCCAAGTCGGAGGGGGCGGAAACACCATATATTTT. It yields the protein CASSQVGGGGNTIYF.

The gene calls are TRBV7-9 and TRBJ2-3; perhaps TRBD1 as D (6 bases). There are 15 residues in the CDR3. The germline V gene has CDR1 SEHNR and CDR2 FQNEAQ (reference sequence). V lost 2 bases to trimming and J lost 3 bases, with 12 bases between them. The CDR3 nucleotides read TGTGCCAGCAGCTTACTGTCAGGGGAGACAGATACGCAGTATTTT. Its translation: CASSLLSGETDTQYF.

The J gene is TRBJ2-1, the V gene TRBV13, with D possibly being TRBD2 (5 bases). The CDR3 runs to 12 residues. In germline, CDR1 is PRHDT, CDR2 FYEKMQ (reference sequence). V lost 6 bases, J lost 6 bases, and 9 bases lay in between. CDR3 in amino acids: CASRAEGNEQFF. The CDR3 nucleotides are TGTGCCAGCAGGGCCGAGGGCAATGAGCAGTTCTTC.

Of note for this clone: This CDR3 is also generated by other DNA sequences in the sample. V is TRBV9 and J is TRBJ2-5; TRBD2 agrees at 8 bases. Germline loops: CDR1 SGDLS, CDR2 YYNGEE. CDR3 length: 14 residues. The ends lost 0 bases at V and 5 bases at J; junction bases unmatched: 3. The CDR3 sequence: CASSVDGGAETQYF. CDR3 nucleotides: TGTGCCAGCAGCGTAGACGGGGGGGCGGAGACCCAGTACTTC.

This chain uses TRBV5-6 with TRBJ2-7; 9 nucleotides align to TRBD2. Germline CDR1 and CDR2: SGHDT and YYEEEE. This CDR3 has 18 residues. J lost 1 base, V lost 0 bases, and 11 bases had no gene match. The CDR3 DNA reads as TGTGCCAGCAGCTTGGTACCCCTCGGTAGCGGGAGTTCCTACGAGCAGTACTTC. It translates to CASSLVPLGSGSSYEQYF.

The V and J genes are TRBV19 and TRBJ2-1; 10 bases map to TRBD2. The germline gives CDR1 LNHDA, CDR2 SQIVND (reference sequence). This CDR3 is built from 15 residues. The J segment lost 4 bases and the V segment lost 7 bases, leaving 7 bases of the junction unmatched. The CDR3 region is CASKTAGGRYNEQFF. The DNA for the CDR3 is TGTGCCAGTAAAACAGCGGGAGGGAGATACAATGAGCAGTTCTTC.

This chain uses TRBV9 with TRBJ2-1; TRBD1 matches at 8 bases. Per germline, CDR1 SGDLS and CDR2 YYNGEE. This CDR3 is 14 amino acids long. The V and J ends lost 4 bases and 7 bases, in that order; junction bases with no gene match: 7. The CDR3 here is CASSSRTGINEQFF. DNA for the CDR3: TGTGCCAGCAGCTCCCGGACAGGGATAAATGAGCAGTTCTTC.

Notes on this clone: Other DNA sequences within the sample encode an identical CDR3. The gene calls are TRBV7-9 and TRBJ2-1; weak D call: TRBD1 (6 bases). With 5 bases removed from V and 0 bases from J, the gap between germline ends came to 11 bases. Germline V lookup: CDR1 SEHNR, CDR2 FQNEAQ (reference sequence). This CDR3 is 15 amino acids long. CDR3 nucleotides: TGTGCCAGCAGCAGTACAGGGAGCTCCTACAATGAGCAGTTCTTC. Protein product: CASSSTGSSYNEQFF.

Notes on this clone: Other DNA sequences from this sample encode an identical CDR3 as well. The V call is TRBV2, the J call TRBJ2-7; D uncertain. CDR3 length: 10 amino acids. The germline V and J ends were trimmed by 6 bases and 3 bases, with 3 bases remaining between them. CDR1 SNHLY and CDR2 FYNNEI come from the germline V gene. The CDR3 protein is CASSLYEQYF. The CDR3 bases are TGTGCCAGCAGCCTCTACGAGCAGTACTTC.

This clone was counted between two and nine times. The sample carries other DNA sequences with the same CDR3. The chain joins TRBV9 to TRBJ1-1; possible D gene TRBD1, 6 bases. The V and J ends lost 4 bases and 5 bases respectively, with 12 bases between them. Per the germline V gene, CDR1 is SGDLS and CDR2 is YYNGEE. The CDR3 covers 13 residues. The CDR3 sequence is CASSIGGGTEAFF. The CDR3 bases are TGTGCCAGCAGCATCGGAGGGGGGACTGAAGCTTTCTTT.

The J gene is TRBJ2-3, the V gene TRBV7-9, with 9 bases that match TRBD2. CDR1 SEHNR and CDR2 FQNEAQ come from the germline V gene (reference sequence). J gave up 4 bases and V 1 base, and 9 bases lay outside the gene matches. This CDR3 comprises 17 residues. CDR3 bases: TGTGCCAGCAGCTTAGGGCCGGCGGGGGGGCCACCAGATACGCAGTATTTT. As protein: CASSLGPAGGPPDTQYF.

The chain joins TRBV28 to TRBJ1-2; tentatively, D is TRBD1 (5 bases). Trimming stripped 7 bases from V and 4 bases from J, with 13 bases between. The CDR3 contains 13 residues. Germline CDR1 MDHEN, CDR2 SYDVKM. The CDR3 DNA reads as TGTGCCAGCAACGTCTGGGGCGGCTATGGCTACACCTTC. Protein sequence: CASNVWGGYGYTF.

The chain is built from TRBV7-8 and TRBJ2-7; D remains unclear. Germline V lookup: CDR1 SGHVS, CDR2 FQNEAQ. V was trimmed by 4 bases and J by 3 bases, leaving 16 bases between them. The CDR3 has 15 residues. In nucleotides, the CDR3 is TGTGCCAGCAGCTCCGAGGACGTAGGTTACTACGAGCAGTACTTC. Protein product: CASSSEDVGYYEQYF.

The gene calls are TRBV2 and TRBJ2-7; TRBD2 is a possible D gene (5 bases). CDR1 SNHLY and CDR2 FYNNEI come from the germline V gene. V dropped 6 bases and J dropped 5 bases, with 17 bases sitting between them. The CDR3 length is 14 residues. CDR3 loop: CASRLGPSLHEQYF. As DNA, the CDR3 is TGTGCCAGCAGACTAGGTCCGTCACTCCACGAGCAGTACTTC.

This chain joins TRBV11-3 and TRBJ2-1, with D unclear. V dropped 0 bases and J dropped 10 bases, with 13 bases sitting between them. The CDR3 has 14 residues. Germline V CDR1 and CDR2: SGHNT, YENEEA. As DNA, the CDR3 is TGTGCCAGCAGCTTAGATGAGAGTTTTCGGGAGCAGTTCTTC. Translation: CASSLDESFREQFF.

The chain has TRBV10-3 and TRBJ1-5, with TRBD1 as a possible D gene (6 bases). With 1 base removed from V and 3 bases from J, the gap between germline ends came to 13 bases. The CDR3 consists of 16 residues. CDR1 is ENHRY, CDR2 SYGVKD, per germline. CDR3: CAISELGAGINQPQHF. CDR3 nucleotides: TGTGCCATCAGTGAGTTGGGGGCAGGCATCAATCAGCCCCAGCATTTT.

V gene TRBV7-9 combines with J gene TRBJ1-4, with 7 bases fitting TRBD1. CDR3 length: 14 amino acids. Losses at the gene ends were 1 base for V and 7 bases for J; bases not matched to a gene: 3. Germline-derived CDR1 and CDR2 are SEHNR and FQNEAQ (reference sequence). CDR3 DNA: TGTGCCAGCAGCTTAGAGGGGGCGCGTGAAAAACTGTTTTTT. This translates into CASSLEGAREKLFF.

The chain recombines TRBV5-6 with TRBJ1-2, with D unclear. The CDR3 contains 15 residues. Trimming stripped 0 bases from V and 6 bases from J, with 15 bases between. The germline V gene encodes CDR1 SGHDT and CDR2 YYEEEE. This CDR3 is CASSLGNIDYHGYTF. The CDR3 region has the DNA TGTGCCAGCAGCTTGGGGAACATCGACTACCATGGCTACACCTTC.

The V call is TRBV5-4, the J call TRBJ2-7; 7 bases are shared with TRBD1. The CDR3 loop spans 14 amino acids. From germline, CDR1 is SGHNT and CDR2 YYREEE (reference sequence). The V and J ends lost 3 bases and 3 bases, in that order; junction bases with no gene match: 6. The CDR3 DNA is TGTGCCAGCAGCTCCTGGACAGGAGACTACGAGCAGTACTTC. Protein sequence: CASSSWTGDYEQYF.